Each of the 25 T cell receptor beta chains below was sequenced from the same sample in a study of identical twins. TCRdb analysed the 5' RACE reads with MiXCR anew, one entry per CDR3 protein. In the table there are over 200,000 distinct CDR3 sequences, 5.5% to 7.5% of which are singletons. These data also featured in a second study, about T cells expressing NK-cell markers.

Sequenced: CD8+ T cells sorted from blood. The receptors shown here come from a young woman in good health.

This chain connects TRBV27 to TRBJ2-5, with D perhaps TRBD1 (7 bases). The CDR3 has 15 residues. Germline V CDR1 and CDR2: MNHEY, SMNVEV (reference sequence). Trimming pared 8 bases from V and 5 bases from J, leaving 21 bases between. CDR3 in DNA: TGTGCCAGCGGCTCGGGACAGCGGGCGTTCGAGACCCAGTACTTC. This encodes CASGSGQRAFETQYF.

The sample holds many counts of this clonotype. The rearrangement joins TRBV12-3 or TRBV12-4 to TRBJ2-4; TRBD2 is a possible D gene (7 bases). The CDR3 totals 15 residues. Trimming cost V 5 bases and J 8 bases, with 19 bases left between them. The CDR3 loop is CASSPEGGAMDIQYF. CDR3 DNA sequence: TGTGCCAGCAGTCCCGAGGGGGGGGCGATGGACATTCAGTACTTC.

The V gene is TRBV12-3 or TRBV12-4, the J gene TRBJ2-3, with 8 bases lining up with TRBD2. J was trimmed by 4 bases and V by 6 bases; bases with no gene match: 15. The CDR3 runs 17 residues. The DNA for the CDR3 is TGTGCCAGCAGGAGGTTGACGACTAGCGTGTGGGCAGATACGCAGTATTTT. Encoded protein: CASRRLTTSVWADTQYF.

Ten or more counts support this clonotype. The chain has TRBV4-3 and TRBJ1-4, with D maybe TRBD1 (6 bases). The V end was cut by 1 base, the J end by 6 bases, with 9 bases between. The CDR3 sequence is 14 residues long. The V gene's germline CDR1 is LGHNA and CDR2 YSLEER. CDR3 sequence: CASSQGRGDEKLFF. Written as DNA, the CDR3 is TGCGCCAGCAGCCAAGGCAGGGGTGATGAAAAACTGTTTTTT.

V and J are TRBV7-9 and TRBJ2-3; tentatively, D is TRBD1 or TRBD2 (5 bases each). The V end was cut by 1 base, the J end by 2 bases, with 7 bases between. The CDR3 has 14 residues. In germline, CDR1 is SEHNR, CDR2 FQNEAQ (reference sequence). The CDR3 bases are TGTGCCAGCAGCTTAGGGGACCACACAGATACGCAGTATTTT. This sequence encodes CASSLGDHTDTQYF.

The rearrangement uses TRBV5-1 and TRBJ2-7; 7 positions agree with TRBD1. The CDR3 covers 15 residues. From germline, CDR1 is SGHRS and CDR2 YFSETQ. Trimming removed 3 bases from V and 1 base from J; junction bases left unmatched: 7. This chain's CDR3 is CASSSLDRASYEQYF. The CDR3 DNA is TGCGCCAGCAGCTCCCTAGACAGGGCGTCCTACGAGCAGTACTTC. The full variable domain, in which reference TRBV5-1 and TRBJ2-7 provide the parts outside the CDR3, is KAGVTQTPRYLIKTRGQQVTLSCSPISGHRSVSWYQQTPGQGLQFLFEYFSETQRNKGNFPGRFSGRQFSNSRSEMNVSTLELGDSALYLCASSSLDRASYEQYFGPGTRLTVT.

This clonotype appeared many times. V is TRBV7-9 and J is TRBJ2-3; D ambiguous. Germline-derived CDR1 and CDR2 are SEHNR and FQNEAQ (reference sequence). The ends were cut back, 6 bases at V and 5 bases at J, with 15 bases in the middle. CDR3 length equals 14 residues. The chain's CDR3 is CASRDDSGGDTQYF. Here the CDR3 DNA reads TGTGCCAGCAGGGACGACTCGGGTGGAGATACGCAGTATTTT. The full variable domain, in which reference TRBV7-9 and TRBJ2-3 provide the parts outside the CDR3, is DTGVSQNPRHKITKRGQNVTFRCDPISEHNRLYWYRQTLGQGPEFLTYFQNEAQLEKSRLLSDRFSAERPKGSFSTLEIQRTEQGDSAMYLCASRDDSGGDTQYFGPGTRLTVL.

The gene calls are TRBV16 and TRBJ1-1; D is perhaps TRBD1 (5 bases). Germline CDR1 reads KGHSY; CDR2 reads FQNENV. The CDR3 consists of 15 residues. V was pared by 0 bases and J by 1 base, with 9 bases between. In DNA form, the CDR3 reads TGTGCCAGCAGCCAATCGAATCAGGGGAACACTGAAGCTTTCTTT. It codes for CASSQSNQGNTEAFF.

In its sample, this clonotype was seen a few times. The chain is built from TRBV12-3 or TRBV12-4 and TRBJ2-4; D is undetermined. V lost 4 bases, J lost 0 bases, and 10 bases lay in between. The CDR3 spans 15 residues. The CDR3, as DNA: TGTGCCAGCAGTTCAAGACCGCTAGCCAAAAACATTCAGTACTTC. Translation: CASSSRPLAKNIQYF.

V usage is TRBV2 and J usage is TRBJ1-1, with 8 nucleotides matching TRBD1. The CDR3 is made up of 12 amino acids. Trimming cost V 7 bases and J 4 bases; bases outside gene matches: 2. CDR1 and CDR2 from the germline V gene are SNHLY and FYNNEI. CDR3 bases: TGTGCCAGCATACAGGGGGTCACTGAAGCTTTCTTT. Protein product: CASIQGVTEAFF.

This clonotype was picked up many times. The rearrangement links TRBV15 to TRBJ2-1; D perhaps matches TRBD1 (6 bases). This CDR3 is 16 amino acids long. Germline-derived CDR1 and CDR2 are LNHNV and YYDKDF (reference sequence). The V end was cut by 0 bases, the J end by 5 bases, with 14 bases between. The CDR3 loop is CATSRDRGTGNNEQFF. CDR3 coding DNA: TGTGCCACCAGCAGAGATAGGGGGACGGGAAACAATGAGCAGTTCTTC.

About this clonotype itself: The junction departs from germline at one end; a sequencing error may be responsible. This chain connects TRBV10-2 to TRBJ2-4, with D unresolved. This CDR3 has 16 amino acids. Per the germline V gene, CDR1 is WSHSY and CDR2 is SAAADI. The CDR3 nucleotides are TGTGCCAGCAGTCTAACCTGGCATCTCGGCAAAAACATTCAGTACTTC. It yields the protein CASSLTWHLGKNIQYF.

This clonotype was picked up many times. The J gene is TRBJ2-1, the V gene TRBV18, with TRBD2 matching over 12 bases. This CDR3 spans 17 amino acids. Trimming removed 5 bases from V and 7 bases from J; junction bases left unmatched: 12. Germline loops: CDR1 KGHSH, CDR2 LQKENI. The CDR3 region has the DNA TGTGCCAGCTCAAAGCGACTAGCGGGAGCTGGTTTGAATGAGCAGTTCTTC. Translation gives CASSKRLAGAGLNEQFF.

This clonotype was observed at least ten times. V is TRBV12-3 or TRBV12-4 and J is TRBJ2-1; the D call may be TRBD1 or TRBD2 (5 bases each). V gave up 3 bases and J gave up 10 bases, with 16 bases separating them. This CDR3 spans 14 amino acids. DNA of the CDR3: TGTGCCAGCAGTTTCGGGCTCCCCGAGGGGGAGCAGTTCTTC. It encodes CASSFGLPEGEQFF.

The chain couples TRBV7-2 to TRBJ2-2; 9 bases fit TRBD2. CDR3 size: 16 residues. Germline assignment: CDR1 SGHTA and CDR2 FQGNSA. Trimming cost V 5 bases and J 8 bases; bases outside gene matches: 12. The CDR3 DNA reads as TGTGCCAGCAGCCCCCGGGGTAGCGGGGGTAATGGGGAGCTGTTTTTT. This codes for CASSPRGSGGNGELFF.

This clonotype turned up a few times. The rearrangement uses TRBV18 and TRBJ2-5; TRBD2 aligns across 7 bases. The ends lost 3 bases at V and 2 bases at J; junction bases unmatched: 3. Per germline, CDR1 KGHSH and CDR2 LQKENI. The CDR3 has 14 amino acids. The CDR3 spells CASSPWTRQETQYF. The CDR3 DNA sequence: TGTGCCAGCTCACCTTGGACTAGACAAGAGACCCAGTACTTC.

Many counts were recorded for this clonotype. The V call is TRBV5-1, the J call TRBJ2-1; 8 bases fit TRBD1. This CDR3 has 13 amino acids. Trimming cost V 7 bases and J 7 bases; bases outside gene matches: 7. Germline CDR1 and CDR2: SGHRS and YFSETQ. The CDR3 is CASYEGQVNEQFF. CDR3 sequence (DNA): TGCGCCAGCTACGAGGGACAGGTAAATGAGCAGTTCTTC.

This clonotype was counted between two and nine times. This sequence joins TRBV20-1 and TRBJ2-1; 11 nucleotides agree with TRBD1. Germline CDR1 and CDR2: DFQATT and SNEGSKA (reference sequence). V lost 5 bases, J lost 4 bases, and 4 bases stayed unmatched. The CDR3 loop spans 14 amino acids. CDR3 loop: CSAPDRGQYNEQFF. DNA for the CDR3: TGCAGTGCTCCGGACAGGGGGCAATACAATGAGCAGTTCTTC.

In nucleotides, the CDR3 is TGTGCCATCCGGCCAGAAAATTCCCAAGAGACCCAGTACTTC. Translated: CAIRPENSQETQYF. The V call is TRBV10-3, the J call TRBJ2-5, with D hard to call. Germline CDR1 ENHRY, CDR2 SYGVKD. Trimming stripped 8 bases from V and 1 base from J, with 14 bases between. The CDR3 contains 14 residues.

This chain connects TRBV5-1 to TRBJ1-5, with 10 bases that match TRBD1. The J segment lost 7 bases and the V segment lost 2 bases, leaving 6 bases of the junction unmatched. Germline V CDR1 and CDR2: SGHRS, YFSETQ. The CDR3 length is 15 residues. CDR3 DNA sequence: TGCGCCAGCAGCTTAGGGGGACAGGGGAACCAGCCCCAGCATTTT. It translates to CASSLGGQGNQPQHF.

This clonotype was counted at least ten times. The rearrangement joins TRBV5-6 to TRBJ1-1; D gene unclear. The ends were cut back, 4 bases at V and 7 bases at J, with 26 bases in the middle. The CDR3 runs 17 residues. Germline lookup yields CDR1 SGHDT and CDR2 YYEEEE. As DNA, the CDR3 is TGTGCCAGCAGCCGAATATCTGAATGGTCCAGGAAGATTGAAGCTTTCTTT. Translated, it gives CASSRISEWSRKIEAFF.

The chain uses TRBV7-2 and TRBJ2-7; 8 bases line up with TRBD2. Germline V CDR1 and CDR2: SGHTA, FQGNSA. CDR3 size: 14 residues. Trimming at V came to 1 base and at J to 8 bases, leaving 7 bases not matched to a gene. CDR3 DNA: TGTGCCAGCAGCTTAGGGCCGGGAGGGCCACAGCAGTACTTC. Protein product: CASSLGPGGPQQYF.

This clonotype was seen many times. The V and J genes are TRBV12-3 or TRBV12-4 and TRBJ1-5; D might be TRBD1 (6 bases). V shed 1 base and J shed 7 bases, with 11 bases lying between them. The CDR3 is 14 residues long. The CDR3 spells CASSLEGVRQPQHF. As DNA, the CDR3 is TGTGCCAGCAGTTTAGAGGGGGTAAGACAGCCCCAGCATTTT.

The V call is TRBV27, the J call TRBJ2-7; 7 bases map to TRBD2. J lost 7 bases, V lost 6 bases, and 6 bases had no gene match. The CDR3 runs to 12 residues. The germline V gene has CDR1 MNHEY and CDR2 SMNVEV (reference sequence). CDR3 nucleotides: TGTGCCAGCAGCACGATGGGGGGGGAGCAGTACTTC. It codes for CASSTMGGEQYF.

This clonotype was seen a handful of times. The rearrangement uses TRBV9 and TRBJ2-7; D uncertain. The CDR3 has 15 amino acids. Germline CDR1 and CDR2: SGDLS and YYNGEE. With 4 bases removed from V and 0 bases from J, the gap between germline ends came to 14 bases. The CDR3 region is CASSFDSSSSYEQYF. The CDR3 nucleotides read TGTGCCAGCAGCTTCGACTCGTCGAGCTCCTACGAGCAGTACTTC.